The 21 T cell receptor beta chains below were found in one sample sequenced in a study of T cell responses to AZD1222 COVID-19 vaccine. This table comes from immunoSEQ multiplex PCR, and its TCRdb copy is limited to in-frame clones, with some not included. The repertoire holds approximately 100,000 clones, with about 90% as singletons. Material: peripheral blood, obtained 28 days after the second AZD1222 dose. The receptors come from an adult who received the AZD1222 COVID-19 vaccine.

This clone was counted a few times. The rearrangement uses TRBV29-1 and TRBJ1-1, with 7 bases identical to TRBD1. The CDR3 is 15 amino acids. Germline-derived CDR1 and CDR2 are SQVTM and ANQGSEA. V trimming: 6 bases; J trimming: 1 base; junction bases outside the gene matches: 11. CDR3 residues: CSVAGSGQRNTEAFF. Here the CDR3 DNA reads TGCAGCGTCGCCGGTTCGGGACAGCGGAACACTGAAGCTTTCTTT.

This clone has a single count. The rearrangement joins TRBV15 to TRBJ1-2, with 7 bases matching TRBD1. This CDR3 has 18 amino acids. CDR1 is LNHNV and CDR2 is YYDKDF in the germline V gene (reference sequence). V shed 3 bases, J shed 3 bases, and the junction held 16 bases outside the gene matches. This CDR3 reads CATSRDRDSLGFDYGYTF. In DNA, the CDR3 is TGTGCCACCAGCAGGGACCGGGACAGCCTAGGGTTTGACTATGGCTACACCTTC.

Concerning this clone itself: A much larger clonotype is one base distant, so this may be a read error. This same CDR3 is encoded by further DNA sequences in the sample. The V gene is TRBV4-2, the J gene TRBJ2-7, with unresolved D. This CDR3 is 15 amino acids long. Deletions cut 1 base from V and 0 bases from J, with 10 bases between. The germline CDR1 and CDR2 sequences are LGHNA and YNFKEQ. This chain's CDR3 is CASSQGADASYEQYF. The CDR3, as DNA: TGTGCCAGCAGCCAAGGGGCGGACGCCTCCTACGAGCAGTACTTC.

Only one count was recorded for this clone. V gene TRBV4-1 combines with J gene TRBJ1-2; 11 nucleotides agree with TRBD1. Per germline, CDR1 MGHRA and CDR2 YSYEKL. This CDR3 region has 16 residues. J lost 4 bases, V lost 1 base, and 5 bases had no gene match. The CDR3 DNA reads as TGCGCCAGCAGCCAAGTCGGACAGGGGGCCCCCTATGGCTACACCTTC. This gives the protein CASSQVGQGAPYGYTF.

The chain combines TRBV5-6 with TRBJ2-2; 9 bases are shared with TRBD2. Germline CDR1 SGHDT, CDR2 YYEEEE. CDR3 length: 16 amino acids. The junction had 5 bases not matched to a gene; V was cut back by 2 bases and J by 3 bases. The CDR3 DNA follows: TGTGCCAGCAGCTTAGAAGGGACTAGCTACACCGGGGAGCTGTTTTTT. Translating it yields CASSLEGTSYTGELFF.

This chain uses TRBV3-1 (or the pseudogene TRBV3-2) with TRBJ2-7; no clear D gene. Germline assignment: CDR1 LGHDT and CDR2 YNNKEL (reference sequence). Trimming shortened V by 3 bases and J by 4 bases, and 10 bases separated the two germline ends. The CDR3 runs 13 residues. CDR3 nucleotides: TGTGCCAGCAGCCATACCTCCATATACGAGCAGTACTTC. Amino acids: CASSHTSIYEQYF.

Only a few counts were recorded for this clone. J is TRBJ1-6 and V is TRBV12-5; tentatively, D is TRBD1 (5 bases). The CDR3 length is 14 residues. Trimming left V 10 bases short and J 9 bases short, with 19 bases between. CDR1 is LGHNT, CDR2 FRNRAP, per germline. CDR3 DNA: TGTGCTACCACTTGGGGGGGAATGGGTTCACCCCTCCACTTT. This codes for CATTWGGMGSPLHF.

The rearrangement links TRBV19 to TRBJ1-1; 9 bases fit TRBD1. J was trimmed by 5 bases and V by 6 bases; bases with no gene match: 10. Germline V gene sequence: CDR1 LNHDA, CDR2 SQIVND (reference sequence). This CDR3 has 15 residues. CDR3 sequence: CASRPRQGDGTEAFF. The CDR3 DNA is TGTGCCAGTAGACCAAGACAGGGGGATGGGACTGAAGCTTTCTTT.

V is TRBV4-3 and J is TRBJ2-3, with 12 bases fitting TRBD2. This CDR3 region has 15 residues. V lost 3 bases, J lost 3 bases, and 1 base stayed unmatched. From germline, CDR1 is LGHNA and CDR2 YSLEER. The CDR3 is CASSQTSGGTDTQYF. The CDR3 region has the DNA TGCGCCAGCAGCCAGACTAGCGGGGGTACAGATACGCAGTATTTT.

This chain uses TRBV11-2 with TRBJ1-2; 8 nucleotides align to TRBD1. The germline CDR1 and CDR2 sequences are SGHAT and FQNNGV. V was clipped by 1 base and J by 6 bases; unmatched bases: 4. The length of the CDR3 is 14 residues. In nucleotides, the CDR3 is TGTGCCAGCAGCTTAGCTCAGGGGGCGGATGGCTACACCTTC. It encodes CASSLAQGADGYTF.

The V call is TRBV19, the J call TRBJ2-2; 9 bases are a match to TRBD2. With 5 bases clipped from V and 1 base from J, the junction kept 2 bases outside the gene matches. The CDR3 has 15 amino acids. Germline V gene data show CDR1 as LNHDA and CDR2 as SQIVND (reference sequence). CDR3 bases: TGTGCCAGTAGTCAACTAGCGGGGAACACCGGGGAGCTGTTTTTT. Translation gives CASSQLAGNTGELFF.

The chain combines TRBV11-2 with TRBJ1-2, with TRBD1 identical over 10 bases. Germline lookup yields CDR1 SGHAT and CDR2 FQNNGV. V trimming: 3 bases; J trimming: 6 bases; junction bases outside the gene matches: 10. The CDR3 contains 16 residues. The DNA of the CDR3 is TGTGCCAGCAGCTTGGTGCCGGGACAGGGGAAGGATGGCTACACCTTC. Translation: CASSLVPGQGKDGYTF.

V is TRBV10-3 and J is TRBJ2-7; 14 bases map to TRBD2. The CDR3 contains 16 residues. V was pared by 5 bases and J by 4 bases, with 7 bases of the junction left unmatched. Germline-derived CDR1 and CDR2 are ENHRY and SYGVKD. The CDR3 spells CAISPGLAGGIYEQYF. For the CDR3, the DNA is TGTGCCATCAGTCCCGGACTAGCGGGGGGCATTTACGAGCAGTACTTC.

The V and J genes are TRBV14 and TRBJ1-2; 10 bases are shared with TRBD1. The CDR3 length is 15 residues. J lost 6 bases, V lost 5 bases, and 9 bases had no gene match. Germline loops: CDR1 SGHDN, CDR2 FVKESK. CDR3 sequence (DNA): TGTGCCAGCAGCGGTGGGGGACAGGGGAGACATGGCTACACCTTC. Protein product: CASSGGGQGRHGYTF.

The chain links TRBV29-1 to TRBJ2-7; TRBD1 aligns across 8 bases. V lost 7 bases to trimming and J lost 5 bases; unmatched junction nucleotides: 7. CDR1 is SQVTM, CDR2 ANQGSEA, per germline. The CDR3 consists of 12 residues. The CDR3 reads CSAATGADEQYF. CDR3 DNA sequence: TGCAGCGCCGCGACAGGGGCGGACGAGCAGTACTTC.

The rearrangement joins TRBV6-4 to TRBJ1-6; perhaps TRBD1 as D (6 bases). Trimming removed 1 base from V and 1 base from J, with 17 bases in between. The CDR3 totals 19 residues. Germline V gives CDR1 MRHNA, CDR2 SNTAGT. CDR3 bases: TGTGCCAGCAGTGACTGTCAGGGGAAAGGTATATCCTATAATTCACCCCTCCACTTT. It encodes CASSDCQGKGISYNSPLHF.

This clone turned up a few times. The rearrangement joins TRBV10-2 to TRBJ1-5; D not resolved. This CDR3 is built from 14 residues. The germline V gene encodes CDR1 WSHSY and CDR2 SAAADI. Trimming shortened V by 7 bases and J by 4 bases, and 14 bases separated the two germline ends. CDR3 sequence: CASTERSPNQPQHF. For the CDR3, the DNA is TGCGCCAGCACGGAGCGCAGCCCAAATCAGCCCCAGCATTTT.

V and J are TRBV7-3 and TRBJ2-5; D is unresolved. V lost 5 bases to trimming and J lost 5 bases, with 12 bases between them. The CDR3 sequence is 13 residues long. The V gene's germline CDR1 is SGHTA and CDR2 FQGTGA. CDR3 sequence (DNA): TGTGCCAGCAGCCGGAATTACGGCGAGACCCAGTACTTC. Translating gives CASSRNYGETQYF.

This sequence joins TRBV2 and TRBJ2-2; 11 bases map to TRBD2. The CDR3 covers 18 residues. In germline, CDR1 is SNHLY, CDR2 FYNNEI. V lost 6 bases, J lost 5 bases, and 14 bases stayed unmatched. Here the CDR3 reads CASSPAELAGVVTGELFF. CDR3 in DNA: TGTGCCAGCAGCCCAGCTGAACTAGCGGGGGTCGTAACCGGGGAGCTGTTTTTT.

CDR3 coding DNA: TGTGCCAGCAGCCACCCCGATCCCGGTTCGGGATACGAGCAGTACTTC. It is translated as CASSHPDPGSGYEQYF. The genes are TRBV14 and TRBJ2-7, with D possibly being TRBD2 (5 bases). Trimming cost V 3 bases and J 4 bases, with 19 bases left between them. CDR3 size: 16 residues. Germline CDR1 is SGHDN and CDR2 is FVKESK. The full variable domain, rest sourced from reference TRBV14 and TRBJ2-7, is EAGVTQFPSHSVIEKGQTVTLRCDPISGHDNLYWYRRVMGKEIKFLLHFVKESKQDESGMPNNRFLAERTGGTYSTLKVQPAELEDSGVYFCASSHPDPGSGYEQYFGPGTRLTVT.

CDR3 amino acids: CASSLGGTGNNSPLHF. DNA of the CDR3: TGTGCCAGCAGCTTAGGTGGGACAGGGAACAATTCACCCCTCCACTTT. The genes are TRBV7-6 and TRBJ1-6; 9 bases are shared with TRBD1. Germline assignment: CDR1 SGHVS and CDR2 FNYEAQ. The J segment lost 7 bases and the V segment lost 1 base, leaving 5 bases of the junction unmatched. The CDR3 consists of 16 residues.